The sequence of this T cell receptor (beta chain) was determined in a study of CD8 T cells in Susac syndrome. V was trimmed by 2 bases and J by 7 bases, leaving 6 bases between them. CDR3 size: 12 residues. The germline V gene encodes CDR1 KGHSH and CDR2 LQKENI. RNA amounts of about 0.5 to 1 ug underwent reverse transcription with random hexamers. TCRdb re-derived calls from the immunoSEQ multiplex PCR reads in MiXCR, one entry per CDR3 protein. The repertoire holds some 160,000 distinct CDR3 sequences, about 92% seen once, with around 0.079% in the top ten. V is TRBV18 and J is TRBJ2-1, with a weak D call TRBD2 (6 bases). The sequence was obtained from a human donor in good health. The specimen was CD4+ T cells from PBMCs. CDR3 loop: CASSPGGNEQFF. CDR3 sequence (DNA): TGTGCCAGCTCACCAGGGGGGAATGAGCAGTTCTTC.